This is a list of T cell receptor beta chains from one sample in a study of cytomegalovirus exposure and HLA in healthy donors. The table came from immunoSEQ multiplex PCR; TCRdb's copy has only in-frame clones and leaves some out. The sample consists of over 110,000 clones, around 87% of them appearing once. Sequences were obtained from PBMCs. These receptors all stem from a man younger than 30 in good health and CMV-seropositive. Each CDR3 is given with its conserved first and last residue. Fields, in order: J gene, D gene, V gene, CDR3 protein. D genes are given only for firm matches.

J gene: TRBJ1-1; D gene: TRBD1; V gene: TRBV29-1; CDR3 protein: CSVRTGGLPEAFF
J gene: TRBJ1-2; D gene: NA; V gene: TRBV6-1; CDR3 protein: CASSSTVNYGYTF
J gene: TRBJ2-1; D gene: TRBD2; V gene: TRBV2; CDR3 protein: CASSELGLAGGSYNEQFF
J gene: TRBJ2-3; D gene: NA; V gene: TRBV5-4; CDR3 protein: CASSLFIASTDTQYF
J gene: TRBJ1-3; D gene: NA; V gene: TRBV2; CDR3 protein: CASSASRSPYF
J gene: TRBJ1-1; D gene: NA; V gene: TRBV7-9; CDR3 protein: CASSFTGDEAFF
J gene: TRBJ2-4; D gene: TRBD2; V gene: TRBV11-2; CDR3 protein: CASSPGWGTMSQNIQYF
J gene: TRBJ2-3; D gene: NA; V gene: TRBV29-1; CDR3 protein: CSPLAADTQYF
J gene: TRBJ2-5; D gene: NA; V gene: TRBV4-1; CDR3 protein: CASSQEPGSRETQYF
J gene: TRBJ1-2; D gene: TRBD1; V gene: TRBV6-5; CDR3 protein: CASLTGDYGYTF
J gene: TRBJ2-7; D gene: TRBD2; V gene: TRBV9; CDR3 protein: CASSPGGLAGNPSYEQYF
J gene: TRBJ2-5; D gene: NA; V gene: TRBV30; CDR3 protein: CAWSVGQIGTQYF
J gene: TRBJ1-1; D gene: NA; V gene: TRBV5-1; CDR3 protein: CASSTDGQLNTEAFF
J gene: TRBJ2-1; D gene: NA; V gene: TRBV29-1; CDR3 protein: CSVEGSKVDEQFF
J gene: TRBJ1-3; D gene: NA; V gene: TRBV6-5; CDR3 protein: CASSLDRQRNTIYF
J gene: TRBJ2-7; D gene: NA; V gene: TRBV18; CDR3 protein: CASSSSLYLYEQYF
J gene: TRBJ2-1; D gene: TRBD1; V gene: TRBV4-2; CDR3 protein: CASSRDGTAYNEQFF
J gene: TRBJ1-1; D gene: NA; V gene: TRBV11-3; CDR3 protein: CASSFAHQAFF
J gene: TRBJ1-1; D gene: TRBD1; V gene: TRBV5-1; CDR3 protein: CASSSTGYTMNTEAFF
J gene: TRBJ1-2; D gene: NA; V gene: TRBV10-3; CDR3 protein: CAIRPLEENYGYTF
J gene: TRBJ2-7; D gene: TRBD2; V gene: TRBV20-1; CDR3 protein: CSASQAGWQYF
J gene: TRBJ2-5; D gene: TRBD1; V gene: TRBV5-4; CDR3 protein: CASSVRQGTETQYF
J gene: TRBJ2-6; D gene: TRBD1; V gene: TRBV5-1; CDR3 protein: CASSSDRAGANVLTF
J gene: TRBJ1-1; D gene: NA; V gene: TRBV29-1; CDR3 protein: CSLGAGDHTEAFF
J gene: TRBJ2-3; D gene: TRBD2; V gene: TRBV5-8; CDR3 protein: CASSVSGGPPNTQYF
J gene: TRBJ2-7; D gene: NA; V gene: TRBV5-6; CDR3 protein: CASSLVRGEQYF